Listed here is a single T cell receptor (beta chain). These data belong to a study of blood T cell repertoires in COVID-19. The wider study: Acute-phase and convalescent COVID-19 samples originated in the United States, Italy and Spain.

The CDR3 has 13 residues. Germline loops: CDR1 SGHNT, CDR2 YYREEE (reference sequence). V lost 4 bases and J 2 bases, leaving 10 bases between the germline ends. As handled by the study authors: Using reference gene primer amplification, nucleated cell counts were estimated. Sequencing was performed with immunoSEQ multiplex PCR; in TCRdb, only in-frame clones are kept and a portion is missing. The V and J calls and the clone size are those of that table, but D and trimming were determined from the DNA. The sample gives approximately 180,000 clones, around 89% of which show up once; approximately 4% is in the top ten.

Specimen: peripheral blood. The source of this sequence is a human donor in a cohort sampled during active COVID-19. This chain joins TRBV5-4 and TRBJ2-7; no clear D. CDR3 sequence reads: CASSPKQPYEQYF. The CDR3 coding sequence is TGTGCCAGCAGCCCGAAACAGCCCTACGAGCAGTACTTC.